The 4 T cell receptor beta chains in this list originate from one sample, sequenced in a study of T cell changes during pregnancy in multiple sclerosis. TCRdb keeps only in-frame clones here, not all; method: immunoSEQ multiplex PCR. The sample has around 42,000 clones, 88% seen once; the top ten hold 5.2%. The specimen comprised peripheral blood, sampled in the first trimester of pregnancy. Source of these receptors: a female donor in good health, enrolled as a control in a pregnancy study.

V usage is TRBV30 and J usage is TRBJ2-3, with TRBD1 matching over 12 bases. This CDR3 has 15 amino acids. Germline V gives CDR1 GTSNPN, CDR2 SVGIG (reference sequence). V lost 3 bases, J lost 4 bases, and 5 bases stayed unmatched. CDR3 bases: TGTGCCTGGAGCCCAGGGACAGGGGGCCCAGATACGCAGTATTTT. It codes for CAWSPGTGGPDTQYF.

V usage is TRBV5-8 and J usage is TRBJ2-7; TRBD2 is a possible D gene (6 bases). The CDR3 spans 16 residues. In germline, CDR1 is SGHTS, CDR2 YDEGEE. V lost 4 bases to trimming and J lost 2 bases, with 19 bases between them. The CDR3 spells CASSMEISGGPYEQYF. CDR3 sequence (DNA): TGTGCCAGCAGCATGGAGATTAGCGGTGGGCCCTACGAGCAGTACTTC.

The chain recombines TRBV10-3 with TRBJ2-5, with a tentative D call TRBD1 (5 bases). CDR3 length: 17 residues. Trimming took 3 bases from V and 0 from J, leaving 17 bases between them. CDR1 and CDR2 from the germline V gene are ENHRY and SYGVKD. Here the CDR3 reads CAISDPVGSGYQETQYF. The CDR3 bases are TGTGCCATCAGTGACCCCGTGGGTTCAGGGTACCAAGAGACCCAGTACTTC.

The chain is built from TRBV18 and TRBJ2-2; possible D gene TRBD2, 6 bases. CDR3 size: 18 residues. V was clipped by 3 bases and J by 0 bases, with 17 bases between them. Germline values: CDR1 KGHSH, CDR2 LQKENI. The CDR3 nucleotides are TGTGCCAGCTCACCGACCGATACTGCGGGGCCGAACACCGGGGAGCTGTTTTTT. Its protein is CASSPTDTAGPNTGELFF.